This TCR beta chain was sequenced in a study of PD-1 blockade in mismatch repair-deficient tumors. Generated by immunoSEQ multiplex PCR, the TCRdb table keeps only in-frame clones and is missing some. The table has tens of thousands of clones, 78% seen once. Germline values: CDR1 MNHNY, CDR2 SVGAGI (reference sequence). With 2 bases removed from V and 13 bases from J, the gap between germline ends came to 17 bases. CDR3 length equals 13 residues. The V call is TRBV6-6, the J call TRBJ1-2; D is perhaps TRBD1 (5 bases). The receptor's source is an adult with mismatch repair-deficient cancer. The source was peripheral blood, collected 4 weeks after starting pembrolizumab. The CDR3 coding sequence is TGTGCCAGCAGTTACGACCTCCCCGACAGCTTCACCTTC. Translating gives CASSYDLPDSFTF.